The clone carrying this TCR beta chain was counted at least ten times. The sample comes from a study of blood T cells in healthy people across ages. The use of a sample-barcoded 5' primer and a J-beta primer mix characterized a second PCR of roughly 7 to 11 cycles. TCRdb redid the calling of the 5' RACE reads with MiXCR, one entry per CDR3 protein. Of roughly 900,000 distinct CDR3 sequences listed, more than 25% are singletons. V was shortened by 5 bases and J by 6 bases, with 19 bases between the two germline ends. CDR1 is SGHVS, CDR2 FQNEAQ, per germline. The CDR3 covers 15 residues. The sequenced sample was blood. The rearrangement joins TRBV7-8 to TRBJ1-2; no clear D. This TCR came from a woman of 80 years or more in good health. CDR3 sequence: CASSQPGRIFDGYTF. The CDR3 DNA sequence: TGTGCCAGCAGCCAACCCGGCAGGATATTTGATGGCTACACCTTC.